Given below is one TCR beta chain in context. Its antigen is currently unknown. This sample stems from a study of CXCR3-negative and CXCR3-positive naive CD8 T cells. Findings and limits, study-wide: CXCR3-negative naive cells had less hydrophobic TRB CDR3s than did CXCR3-positive naive cells.

CDR1 is MDHEN, CDR2 SYDVKM, per germline. The CDR3 consists of 12 residues. In preparing the TRB cDNA libraries, 5' RACE with UMI labels was used. TCRdb re-called the 5' RACE reads; one entry per CDR3 protein, DNA not given. The listing records approximately 89,000 distinct CDR3 sequences. This chain uses TRBV28 with TRBJ1-1. Sequenced: naive CXCR3+ CD8+ T cells from blood. The subset denotes: CD45RO-CCR7+CD27+CD95- naive CD8+ T cells expressing CXCR3 (TNR3+). The TCR comes from a human donor in good health. Some clones in this sample may be carry-over from other donors' samples. This CDR3 is CASSFSGFEAFF.